This paragraph covers one T cell receptor beta chain sequence. Antigen specificity is unknown. Produced via immunoSEQ multiplex PCR; TCRdb's table is partial and in-frame only. The data show tens of thousands of clones, under 90% seen once. The data derive from a study of a mutant IDH1 vaccine in newly diagnosed glioma. Overall study context: Beginning 4-6 weeks after radiotherapy alone, or with temozolomide cycles, vaccination took place. Before enrollment, the patients had been treated with radiotherapy alone, temozolomide alone, or both together. Most of them had received both. The timing of visit V12 was week 35, and that of visit V13 was week 47. Study-wide findings and caveats: It was about 92% of patients that developed vaccine-induced immune responses.

CDR1 is MGHRA, CDR2 YSYEKL, per germline. The CDR3 has 15 amino acids. Losses at the gene ends were 4 bases for V and 5 bases for J; bases not matched to a gene: 6. The time point was: week 35, safety follow-up. Every vaccine dose comprised 300 ug of mutant IDH1 20-mer peptide plus topical imiquimod. The TCR originated in a man aged 30 to 45 with glioma. The specimen was PBMCs, collected from a glioma patient whose treatment included an IDH1 peptide vaccine. The V call is TRBV4-1, the J call TRBJ1-3; 9 positions match TRBD1. CDR3 in amino acids: CASSPNRGLRNTIYF. CDR3 bases: TGCGCCAGCAGCCCAAACAGGGGGCTCAGAAACACCATATATTTT.